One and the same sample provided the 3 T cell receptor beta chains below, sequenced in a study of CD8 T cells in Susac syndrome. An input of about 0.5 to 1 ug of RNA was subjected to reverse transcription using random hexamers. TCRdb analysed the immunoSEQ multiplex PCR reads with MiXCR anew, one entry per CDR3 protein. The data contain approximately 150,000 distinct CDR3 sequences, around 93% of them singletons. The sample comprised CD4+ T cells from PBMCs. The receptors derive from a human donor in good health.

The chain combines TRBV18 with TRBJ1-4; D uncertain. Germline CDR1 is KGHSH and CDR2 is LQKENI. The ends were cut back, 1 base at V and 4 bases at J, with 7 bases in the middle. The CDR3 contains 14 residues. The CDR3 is CASSPQNDNEKLFF. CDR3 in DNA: TGTGCCAGCTCACCACAAAACGATAATGAAAAACTGTTTTTT.

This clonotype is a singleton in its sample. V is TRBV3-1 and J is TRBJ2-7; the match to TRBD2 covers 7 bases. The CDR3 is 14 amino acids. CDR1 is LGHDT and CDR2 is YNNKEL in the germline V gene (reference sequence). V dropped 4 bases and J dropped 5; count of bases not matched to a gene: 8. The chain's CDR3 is CASSPTSTTNEQYF. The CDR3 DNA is TGTGCCAGCAGCCCGACTAGCACCACCAACGAGCAGTACTTC.

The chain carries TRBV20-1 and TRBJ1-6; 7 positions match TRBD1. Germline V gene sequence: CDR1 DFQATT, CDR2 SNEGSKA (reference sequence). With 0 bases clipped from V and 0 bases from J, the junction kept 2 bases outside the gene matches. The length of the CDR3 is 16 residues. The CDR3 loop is CSARDRQGSYNSPLHF. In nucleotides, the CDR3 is TGCAGTGCTAGAGACCGACAGGGCTCCTATAATTCACCCCTCCACTTT.